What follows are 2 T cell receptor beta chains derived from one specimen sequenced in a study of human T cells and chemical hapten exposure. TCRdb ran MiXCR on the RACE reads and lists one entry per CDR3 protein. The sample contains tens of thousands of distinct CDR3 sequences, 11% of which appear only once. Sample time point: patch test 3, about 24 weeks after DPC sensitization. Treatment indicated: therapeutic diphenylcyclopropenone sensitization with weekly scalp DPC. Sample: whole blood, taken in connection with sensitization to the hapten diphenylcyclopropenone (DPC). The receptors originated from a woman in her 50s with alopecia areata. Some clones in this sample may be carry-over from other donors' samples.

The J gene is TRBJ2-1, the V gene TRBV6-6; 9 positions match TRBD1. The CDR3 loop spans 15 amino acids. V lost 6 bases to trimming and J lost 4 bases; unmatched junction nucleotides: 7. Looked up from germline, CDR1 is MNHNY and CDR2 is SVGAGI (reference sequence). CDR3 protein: CASRLGTGLYNEQFF. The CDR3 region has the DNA TGTGCCAGCAGACTTGGGACAGGGCTTTACAATGAGCAGTTCTTC.

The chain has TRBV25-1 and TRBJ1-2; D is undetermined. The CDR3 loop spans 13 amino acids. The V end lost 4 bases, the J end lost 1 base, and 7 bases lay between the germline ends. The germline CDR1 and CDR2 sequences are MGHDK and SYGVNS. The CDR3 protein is CASSGTLNYGYTF. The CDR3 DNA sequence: TGTGCCAGCAGTGGCACTCTTAACTATGGCTACACCTTC.